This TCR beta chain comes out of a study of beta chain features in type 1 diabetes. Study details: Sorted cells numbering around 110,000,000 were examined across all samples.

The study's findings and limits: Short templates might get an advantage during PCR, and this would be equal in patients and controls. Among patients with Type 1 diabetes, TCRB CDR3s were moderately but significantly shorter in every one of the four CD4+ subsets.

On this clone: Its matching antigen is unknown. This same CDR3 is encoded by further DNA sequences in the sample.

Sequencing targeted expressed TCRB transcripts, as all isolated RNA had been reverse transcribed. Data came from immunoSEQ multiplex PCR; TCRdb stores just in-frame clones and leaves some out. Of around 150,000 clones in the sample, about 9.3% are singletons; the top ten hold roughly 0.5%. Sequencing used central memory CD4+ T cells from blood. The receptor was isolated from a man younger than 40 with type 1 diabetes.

CDR3 region: CASSSTGENTEAFF. CDR3 nucleotides: TGTGCCAGCAGTTCGACAGGGGAGAACACTGAAGCTTTCTTT. The V and J genes are TRBV28 and TRBJ1-1, with TRBD1 matching over 8 bases. J lost 1 base, V lost 4 bases, and 2 bases had no gene match. CDR1 MDHEN and CDR2 SYDVKM come from the germline V gene. CDR3 length equals 14 residues.